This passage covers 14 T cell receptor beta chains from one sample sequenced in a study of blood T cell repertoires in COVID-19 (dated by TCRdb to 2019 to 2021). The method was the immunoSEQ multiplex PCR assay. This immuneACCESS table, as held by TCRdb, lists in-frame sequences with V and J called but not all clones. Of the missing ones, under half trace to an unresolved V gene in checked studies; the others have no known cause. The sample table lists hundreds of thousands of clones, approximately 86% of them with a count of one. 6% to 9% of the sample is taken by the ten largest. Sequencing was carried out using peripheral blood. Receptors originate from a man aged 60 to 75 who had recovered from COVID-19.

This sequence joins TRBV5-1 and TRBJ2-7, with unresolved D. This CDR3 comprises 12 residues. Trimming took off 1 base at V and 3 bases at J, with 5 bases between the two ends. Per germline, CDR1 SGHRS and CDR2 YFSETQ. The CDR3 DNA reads TGCGCCAGCAGCTTGTCTTTCTACGAGCAGTACTTC. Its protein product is CASSLSFYEQYF.

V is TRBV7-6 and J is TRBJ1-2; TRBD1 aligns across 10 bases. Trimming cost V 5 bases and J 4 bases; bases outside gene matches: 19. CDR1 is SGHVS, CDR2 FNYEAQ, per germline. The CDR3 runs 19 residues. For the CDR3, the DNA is TGTGCCAGCAGCGATAGTACCGGGACAGGGGCCCAAGGTGGCTATGGCTACACCTTC. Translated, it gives CASSDSTGTGAQGGYGYTF.

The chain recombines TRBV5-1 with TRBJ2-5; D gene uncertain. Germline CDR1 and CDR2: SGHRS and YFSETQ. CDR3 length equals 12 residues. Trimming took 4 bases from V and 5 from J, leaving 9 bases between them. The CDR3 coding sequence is TGCGCCAGCAGCCCGCCTAGGGAGACCCAGTACTTC. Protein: CASSPPRETQYF.

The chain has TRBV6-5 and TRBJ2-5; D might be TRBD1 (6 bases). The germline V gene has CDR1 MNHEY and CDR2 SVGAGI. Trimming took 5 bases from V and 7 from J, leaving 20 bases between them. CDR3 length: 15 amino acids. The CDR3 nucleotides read TGTGCCAGCAGTCGGAAAACAGGGATCGGAGTGACCCAGTACTTC. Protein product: CASSRKTGIGVTQYF.

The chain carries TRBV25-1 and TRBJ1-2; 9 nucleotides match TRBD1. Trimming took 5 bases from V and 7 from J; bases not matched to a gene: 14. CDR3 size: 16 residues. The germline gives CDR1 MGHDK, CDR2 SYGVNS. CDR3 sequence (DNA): TGTGCCAGCAGTCCCGGGACAGGGCCCGCCCGGAGTGGCTACACCTTC. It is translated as CASSPGTGPARSGYTF.

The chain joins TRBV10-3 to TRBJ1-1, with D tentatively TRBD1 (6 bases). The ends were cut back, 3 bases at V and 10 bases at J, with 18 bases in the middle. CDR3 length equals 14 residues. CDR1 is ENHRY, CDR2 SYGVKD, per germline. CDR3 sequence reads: CAISESGQFSGAFF. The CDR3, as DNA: TGTGCCATCAGTGAATCCGGACAGTTTTCCGGAGCTTTCTTT.

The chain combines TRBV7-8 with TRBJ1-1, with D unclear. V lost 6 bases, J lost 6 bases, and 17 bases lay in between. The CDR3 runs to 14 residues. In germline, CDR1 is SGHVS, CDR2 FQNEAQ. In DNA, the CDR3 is TGTGCCAGCAGTTTCGGACGGAGGGAGGCTGAAGCTTTCTTT. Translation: CASSFGRREAEAFF.

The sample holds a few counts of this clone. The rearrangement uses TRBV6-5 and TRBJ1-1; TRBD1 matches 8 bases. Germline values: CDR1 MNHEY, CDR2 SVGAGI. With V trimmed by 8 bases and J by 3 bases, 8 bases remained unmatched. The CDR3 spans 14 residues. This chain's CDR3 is CASQEAGGDTEAFF. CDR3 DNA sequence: TGTGCCAGCCAGGAGGCAGGGGGCGACACTGAAGCTTTCTTT.

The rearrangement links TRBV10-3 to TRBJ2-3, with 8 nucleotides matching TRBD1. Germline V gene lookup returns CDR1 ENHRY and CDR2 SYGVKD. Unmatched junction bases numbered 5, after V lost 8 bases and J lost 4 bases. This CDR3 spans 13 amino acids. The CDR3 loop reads CAIRTGSADTQYF. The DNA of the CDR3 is TGTGCCATCCGGACAGGGAGTGCAGATACGCAGTATTTT.

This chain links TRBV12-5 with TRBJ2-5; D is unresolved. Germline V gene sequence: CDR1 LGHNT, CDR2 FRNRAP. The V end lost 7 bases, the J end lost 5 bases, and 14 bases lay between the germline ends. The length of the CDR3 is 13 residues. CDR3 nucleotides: TGTGCTAGTGCCTCCCGGGTGCGGGAGACCCAGTACTTC. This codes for CASASRVRETQYF.

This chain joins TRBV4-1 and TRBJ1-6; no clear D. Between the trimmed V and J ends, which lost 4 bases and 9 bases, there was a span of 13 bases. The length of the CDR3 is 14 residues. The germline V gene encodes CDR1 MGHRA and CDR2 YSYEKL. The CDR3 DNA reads TGCGCCAGCAGCCCGCGGGGTGAACGTTCACCCCTCCACTTT. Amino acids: CASSPRGERSPLHF.

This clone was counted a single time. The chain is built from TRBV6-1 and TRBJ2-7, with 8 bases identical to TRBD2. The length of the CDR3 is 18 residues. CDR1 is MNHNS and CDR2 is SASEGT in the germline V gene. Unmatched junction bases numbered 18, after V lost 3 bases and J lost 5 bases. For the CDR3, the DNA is TGTGCCAGCAGTGACCTCCCCTACAGCGGGGGCCCTGGAGACGAGCAGTACGTC. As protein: CASSDLPYSGGPGDEQYV.

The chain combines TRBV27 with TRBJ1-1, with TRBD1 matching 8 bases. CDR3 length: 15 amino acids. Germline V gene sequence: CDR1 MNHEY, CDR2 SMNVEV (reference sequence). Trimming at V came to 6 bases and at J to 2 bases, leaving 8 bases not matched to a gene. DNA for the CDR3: TGTGCCAGCAGCCCAATCAGGGGGCTAAACACTGAAGCTTTCTTT. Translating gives CASSPIRGLNTEAFF.

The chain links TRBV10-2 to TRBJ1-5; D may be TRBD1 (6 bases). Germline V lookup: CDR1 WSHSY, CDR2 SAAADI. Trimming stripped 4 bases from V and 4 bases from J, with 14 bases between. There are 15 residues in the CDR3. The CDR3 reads CASSVLYRENQPQHF. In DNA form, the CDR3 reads TGCGCCAGCAGTGTTTTATACAGGGAAAATCAGCCCCAGCATTTT.